A single sample gave rise to the 27 T cell receptor beta chains below, sequenced in a study of blood T cell repertoires in COVID-19. The table came from immunoSEQ multiplex PCR; TCRdb's copy has only in-frame clones and leaves some out. The repertoire consists of hundreds of thousands of clones, with 70% to 90% occurring once and the leading ten covering roughly 3.1%. Sequencing used peripheral blood. These receptors came from a man aged 18 to 35 with active or convalescent COVID-19.

The count of this clone is one. J is TRBJ1-2 and V is TRBV15, with unresolved D. V was clipped by 0 bases and J by 7 bases, with 18 bases between them. The CDR3 is 16 residues long. Per germline, CDR1 LNHNV and CDR2 YYDKDF (reference sequence). The CDR3 region is CATSRDRKPTSGGYTF. In nucleotides, the CDR3 is TGTGCCACCAGCAGAGATCGGAAGCCCACCTCGGGTGGCTACACCTTC.

J is TRBJ1-1 and V is TRBV12-3 or TRBV12-4; D ambiguous. Trimming pared 5 bases from V and 1 base from J, leaving 8 bases between. CDR3 length: 13 residues. The CDR3 loop reads CASSPLENTEAFF. Here the CDR3 DNA reads TGTGCCAGCAGTCCTCTAGAGAACACTGAAGCTTTCTTT.

This clone has just one count. V is TRBV29-1 and J is TRBJ1-5; 8 positions agree with TRBD1. This CDR3 is 13 amino acids long. With V trimmed by 4 bases and J by 3 bases, 2 bases remained unmatched. CDR1 SQVTM and CDR2 ANQGSEA come from the germline V gene. CDR3 residues: CSVGQGANQPQHF. As DNA, the CDR3 is TGCAGCGTTGGGCAGGGGGCCAATCAGCCCCAGCATTTT.

The chain combines TRBV5-6 with TRBJ2-7; TRBD1 agrees at 8 bases. Germline V lookup: CDR1 SGHDT, CDR2 YYEEEE. Trimming removed 1 base from V and 3 bases from J; junction bases left unmatched: 12. The CDR3 consists of 17 residues. This CDR3 reads CASSLRPDRENIYEQYF. The CDR3 DNA reads as TGTGCCAGCAGCTTGAGGCCGGACAGGGAAAATATCTACGAGCAGTACTTC.

The gene calls are TRBV5-1 and TRBJ2-1; 8 nucleotides agree with TRBD1. Germline CDR1 SGHRS, CDR2 YFSETQ. Losses at the gene ends were 4 bases for V and 0 bases for J; bases not matched to a gene: 3. This CDR3 comprises 15 residues. CDR3 sequence: CASSADRVSYNEQFF. CDR3 coding DNA: TGCGCCAGCAGCGCGGACAGGGTCTCCTACAATGAGCAGTTCTTC.

This clone was observed a handful of times. The chain recombines TRBV5-1 with TRBJ2-5, with D perhaps matching TRBD2 (6 bases). Trimming shortened V by 6 bases and J by 2 bases, and 17 bases separated the two germline ends. This CDR3 comprises 15 residues. Germline V CDR1 and CDR2: SGHRS, YFSETQ. In DNA form, the CDR3 reads TGCGCCAGCACCCCGAGGCCGGGGGAGCAAGAGACCCAGTACTTC. Translating it yields CASTPRPGEQETQYF. Complete variable domain (other parts from reference TRBV5-1 and TRBJ2-5): KAGVTQTPRYLIKTRGQQVTLSCSPISGHRSVSWYQQTPGQGLQFLFEYFSETQRNKGNFPGRFSGRQFSNSRSEMNVSTLELGDSALYLCASTPRPGEQETQYFGPGTRLLVL.

The CDR3 coding sequence is TGTGCCAGCAGCTCCCCTACGGAGCAGTTCTTC. Encoded protein: CASSSPTEQFF. This chain connects TRBV7-2 to TRBJ2-1; D is unresolved. Trimming stripped 4 bases from V and 10 bases from J, with 8 bases between. The CDR3 length is 11 residues. Germline CDR1 SGHTA, CDR2 FQGNSA.

The rearrangement uses TRBV7-3 and TRBJ2-7; TRBD2 matches at 10 bases. Germline V lookup: CDR1 SGHTA, CDR2 FQGTGA. The V gene end was trimmed by 6 bases and the J gene end by 1 base; junction bases not matched to a gene: 9. The CDR3 totals 16 residues. The CDR3 protein is CASRYDGLAVSYEQYF. The DNA for the CDR3 is TGTGCCAGCAGGTACGACGGACTAGCGGTGTCCTACGAGCAGTACTTC.

This clone was seen just once. The gene calls are TRBV5-5 and TRBJ1-2; D is unclear. This CDR3 has 18 residues. V was clipped by 1 base and J by 0 bases, with 19 bases between them. Germline CDR1 SGHKS, CDR2 YYEKEE (reference sequence). The CDR3 loop reads CASSLTGWRARSNYGYTF. The CDR3 nucleotides are TGTGCCAGCAGCTTGACGGGATGGAGGGCGAGATCTAACTATGGCTACACCTTC.

The chain couples TRBV6-6 to TRBJ2-7; 13 bases fit TRBD2. V was pared by 7 bases and J by 11 bases, with 5 bases of the junction left unmatched. Germline V gene data show CDR1 as MNHNY and CDR2 as SVGAGI (reference sequence). The CDR3 consists of 12 residues. CDR3 sequence (DNA): TGTGCCAGCACCGACGGGACTAGCGGGAAGTACTTC. It codes for CASTDGTSGKYF.

V usage is TRBV5-6 and J usage is TRBJ1-3, with unresolved D. This CDR3 spans 14 amino acids. V was trimmed by 2 bases and J by 0 bases, leaving 6 bases between them. Germline lookup yields CDR1 SGHDT and CDR2 YYEEEE. The DNA of the CDR3 is TGTGCCAGCAGCTTCTGGAGCTCTGGAAACACCATATATTTT. Its translation: CASSFWSSGNTIYF.

The chain carries TRBV5-1 and TRBJ1-6, with a tentative D call TRBD1 (5 bases). With 0 bases removed from V and 8 bases from J, the gap between germline ends came to 12 bases. CDR3 size: 15 residues. Germline CDR1 reads SGHRS; CDR2 reads YFSETQ. The CDR3 DNA reads TGCGCCAGCAGCTTGGTTGTGGAAGGGGATTCACCCCTCCACTTT. Its translation is CASSLVVEGDSPLHF.

The chain uses TRBV5-1 and TRBJ2-7; 7 nucleotides line up with TRBD2. The CDR3 runs to 15 residues. The germline V gene encodes CDR1 SGHRS and CDR2 YFSETQ. The ends lost 4 bases at V and 0 bases at J; junction bases unmatched: 7. In nucleotides, the CDR3 is TGCGCCAGCAGCGCCCAAACTAGCGTCTCCTACGAGCAGTACTTC. Amino acids: CASSAQTSVSYEQYF.

The V call is TRBV11-2, the J call TRBJ2-1, with 7 bases aligning to TRBD2. The V segment lost 2 bases and the J segment 4 bases; nucleotides outside the gene matches: 5. The CDR3 covers 15 residues. The germline V gene has CDR1 SGHAT and CDR2 FQNNGV. CDR3 region: CASSLRTSVYNEQFF. For the CDR3, the DNA is TGTGCCAGCAGCTTAAGAACTAGCGTTTACAATGAGCAGTTCTTC.

The chain links TRBV12-5 to TRBJ2-1; D remains ambiguous. The CDR3 consists of 11 residues. Germline V gives CDR1 LGHNT, CDR2 FRNRAP. V was pared by 3 bases and J by 8 bases, with 5 bases between. The CDR3 DNA reads as TGTGCTAGTGGTTTTGAGGATGAGCAGTTCTTC. This sequence encodes CASGFEDEQFF.

The chain links TRBV3-1 (or the pseudogene TRBV3-2) to TRBJ2-1, with 12 positions matching TRBD2. V gave up 3 bases and J gave up 3 bases; unmatched junction bases: 6. This CDR3 spans 17 amino acids. Germline CDR1 reads LGHDT; CDR2 reads YNNKEL (reference sequence). Here the CDR3 DNA reads TGTGCCAGCAGCCATCGACTAGCGGGAGCCCACTACAATGAGCAGTTCTTC. As protein: CASSHRLAGAHYNEQFF.

The chain employs TRBV27 and TRBJ2-1; the D is unclear. Germline V gene sequence: CDR1 MNHEY, CDR2 SMNVEV (reference sequence). This CDR3 comprises 12 residues. V lost 5 bases, J lost 8 bases, and 10 bases lay in between. This CDR3 reads CASSATKYEQFF. The DNA of the CDR3 is TGTGCCAGCAGTGCTACTAAGTATGAGCAGTTCTTC.

The chain carries TRBV6-4 and TRBJ1-1; 10 bases map to TRBD1. CDR1 and CDR2 from the germline V gene are MRHNA and SNTAGT. The CDR3 is 14 residues long. The junction had 5 bases not matched to a gene; V was cut back by 7 bases and J by 3 bases. This chain's CDR3 is CASKAGTGDTEAFF. CDR3 in DNA: TGTGCCAGCAAGGCCGGGACAGGGGACACTGAAGCTTTCTTT.

The V call is TRBV4-3, the J call TRBJ2-1; 7 bases match TRBD2. The CDR3 is made up of 17 amino acids. The germline V gene has CDR1 LGHNA and CDR2 YSLEER. Trimming removed 0 bases from V and 10 bases from J; junction bases left unmatched: 15. The CDR3 DNA reads TGCGCCAGCAGCCAAGATTCTTTAGGCGGGAGCGGGAACGAGCAGTTCTTC. Amino acid sequence: CASSQDSLGGSGNEQFF.

The rearrangement uses TRBV19 and TRBJ1-1; 7 bases map to TRBD1. Germline CDR1 and CDR2: LNHDA and SQIVND (reference sequence). There are 13 residues in the CDR3. V lost 6 bases, J lost 1 base, and 2 bases stayed unmatched. The chain's CDR3 is CASSGTENTEAFF. The CDR3 bases are TGTGCCAGTAGCGGGACAGAGAACACTGAAGCTTTCTTT.

The V and J genes are TRBV6-5 and TRBJ2-2; tentatively, D is TRBD1 (6 bases). The CDR3 has 14 amino acids. Germline CDR1 is MNHEY and CDR2 is SVGAGI. Trimming stripped 8 bases from V and 1 base from J, with 11 bases between. CDR3 in DNA: TGTGCCAGCGCGACAGGCTGGAACACCGGGGAGCTGTTTTTT. Protein sequence: CASATGWNTGELFF.

V and J are TRBV9 and TRBJ2-2; TRBD1 aligns across 7 bases. Germline-derived CDR1 and CDR2 are SGDLS and YYNGEE. The V segment lost 4 bases and the J segment 4 bases; nucleotides outside the gene matches: 4. This CDR3 has 14 amino acids. The CDR3 protein is CASSTGERTGELFF. For the CDR3, the DNA is TGTGCCAGCAGCACAGGGGAGCGCACCGGGGAGCTGTTTTTT.

The rearrangement joins TRBV27 to TRBJ1-4; TRBD1 agrees at 10 bases. CDR1 MNHEY and CDR2 SMNVEV come from the germline V gene (reference sequence). The CDR3 is 15 amino acids. Germline trimming cut 3 bases from V and 8 bases from J; bases unmatched to any gene: 6. The DNA of the CDR3 is TGTGCCAGCAGTTTGGTTGGGACAGGGGAAGAAAAACTGTTTTTT. This codes for CASSLVGTGEEKLFF.

V and J are TRBV30 and TRBJ1-5; 8 bases are a match to TRBD1. J lost 2 bases, V lost 1 base, and 10 bases had no gene match. The CDR3 totals 17 residues. CDR1 GTSNPN and CDR2 SVGIG come from the germline V gene (reference sequence). CDR3 loop: CAWSADPGGRGNQPQHF. The CDR3 nucleotides are TGTGCCTGGAGTGCCGACCCAGGGGGCCGTGGCAATCAGCCCCAGCATTTT.

In its sample, this clone was seen once. At one of its ends the junction is not consistent with the germline gene, which may arise from a read error. The V and J genes are TRBV7-2 and TRBJ2-1, with 12 positions matching TRBD2. This CDR3 has 15 residues. Germline CDR1 reads SGHTA; CDR2 reads FQGNSA. CDR3 region: CASSLAGGPLDEQFF. CDR3 coding DNA: TGTGCCAGCAGCCTAGCGGGAGGGCCTCTGGATGAGCAGTTCTTC.

This rearrangement joins TRBV30 to TRBJ1-2, with unresolved D. The CDR3 has 13 amino acids. With 3 bases removed from V and 4 bases from J, the gap between germline ends came to 12 bases. In germline, CDR1 is GTSNPN, CDR2 SVGIG (reference sequence). This CDR3 reads CAWRWAEGYGYTF. Written as DNA, the CDR3 is TGTGCCTGGAGGTGGGCTGAGGGCTATGGCTACACCTTC.

V gene TRBV23-1 combines with J gene TRBJ1-3, with 8 bases fitting TRBD1. TRBV23-1 is labeled an ORF, and its function is uncertain. V lost 2 bases and J lost 0; bases outside the gene matches: 12. This CDR3 has 19 amino acids. The CDR3 loop reads CASSQNFPGGNFSGNTIYF. As DNA, the CDR3 is TGCGCCAGCAGTCAAAACTTCCCAGGGGGCAATTTCTCTGGAAACACCATATATTTT.